These T cell receptor beta chains were read from a single sample in a study of blood T cells in healthy people across ages. MiXCR was run by TCRdb on the 5' RACE reads, yielding one entry per CDR3 protein. The sample holds roughly 730,000 distinct CDR3 sequences, more than 50% seen once. The material sequenced was blood. The receptors shown here come from a man between 40 and 49 years old in good health. Each CDR3 is given with its conserved first and last residue. A D gene is named only where the DNA matches it firmly. Clone size is given for some rows only: seen once, a few or many times, or a class if the clone is expanded.

TRBJ1-5 TRBD1 NA TRBV29-1 TGCAGCGTCGGGACAGGGTTGAGCACCCAGCATTTT CSVGTGLSTQHF
TRBJ1-2 NA NA TRBV7-2 TGTGCCAGCAGCTTAGTTCCAGCTAGTTCTACTAACTATGGCTACACCTTC CASSLVPASSTNYGYTF
TRBJ2-1 TRBD2 few TRBV7-9 TGTGCCAGCAGCTCGGCGGGGGCTAGCGGGGACCACAATGAGCAGTTCTTC CASSSAGASGDHNEQFF
TRBJ2-1 TRBD1 NA TRBV5-5 TGTGCCAGCAGCCAGTCCCCTGCGGGACAGGGTAACAATGAGCAGTTCTTC CASSQSPAGQGNNEQFF
TRBJ1-5 NA NA TRBV3-1 TGTGCCAGCAGCCCGCAGGTCGCGTATCAGCCCCAGCATTTT CASSPQVAYQPQHF
TRBJ2-5 NA NA TRBV20-1 TGCAGTGCTAGCGAATTGGGGGGGCAAGTAGAGACCCAGTACTTC CSASELGGQVETQYF
TRBJ1-6 NA NA TRBV10-3 TGTGCCATCAGTGAGTCACTGACGAATTCACCCCTCCACTTT CAISESLTNSPLHF
TRBJ2-6 NA NA TRBV7-9 TGTGCCAGCAGCTCCGACGTCTCTGGGGCCAACGTCCTGACTTTC CASSSDVSGANVLTF
TRBJ2-3 TRBD2 NA TRBV5-1 TGCGCCAGCAAAGCGGGGCTCACAGATACGCAGTATTTT CASKAGLTDTQYF
TRBJ2-5 TRBD1 NA TRBV11-2 TGTGCCAGCAGCTTAGGAACAGGGGATCAAGAGACCCAGTACTTC CASSLGTGDQETQYF
TRBJ2-7 NA few TRBV28 TGTGCCAGCAGCTCGGCCTCGTTTAAGCAGTACTTC CASSSASFKQYF
TRBJ2-7 NA few TRBV7-9 TGTGCCAGCAGCTTAGTTTCGCCTAGCGACTACGAGCAGTACTTC CASSLVSPSDYEQYF
TRBJ1-3 NA NA TRBV27 TGTGCCAGCCGATATTCAGGGGTCTCTGGAAACACCATATATTTT CASRYSGVSGNTIYF
TRBJ2-7 TRBD1 few TRBV29-1 TGCAGCGTTGAGACGGACAGGGGAAAGACCTACGAGCAGTACTTC CSVETDRGKTYEQYF
TRBJ2-3 NA NA TRBV20-1 TGCAGTGCAAAGGGGGGCCACGGTGAGGGAGATACGCAGTATTTT CSAKGGHGEGDTQYF
TRBJ2-1 TRBD2 NA TRBV6-2/TRBV6-3 TGTGCCAGCACCCTACCGACTAGCGGGAGTATTCGCGATGAGCAGTTCTTC CASTLPTSGSIRDEQFF
TRBJ2-3 TRBD1 NA TRBV20-1 TGCAGTGCTAGGGGACAGGGGGCATCTGATACGCAGTATTTT CSARGQGASDTQYF
TRBJ2-7 NA few TRBV5-4 TGTGCCAGCAGCTTGGACTTCCCGTCGAGGGAGCAGTACTTC CASSLDFPSREQYF
TRBJ2-7 TRBD1 NA TRBV6-2/TRBV6-3 TGTGCCAGCAGTAAACCGGGACAGGGGACCTACGAGCAGTACTTC CASSKPGQGTYEQYF
TRBJ2-1 NA NA TRBV27 TGTGCCAGCAGTGTAAACGGGTGGCACAATGAGCAGTTCTTC CASSVNGWHNEQFF
TRBJ2-2 NA few TRBV7-2 TGTGCCAGCAGCTTAGTCCCCCAGGGGTCGATAAGGAACACCGGGGAGCTGTTTTTT CASSLVPQGSIRNTGELFF
TRBJ2-4 NA NA TRBV7-8 TGTGCCAGCAGCTTAGTCGGGCCGCTACTAGCCAAAAACATTCAGTACTTC CASSLVGPLLAKNIQYF
TRBJ2-1 TRBD2 many TRBV29-1 TGCTTAGCGGGCAGCTCCTACAATGAGCAGTTCTTC CLAGSSYNEQFF
TRBJ1-2 NA NA TRBV7-2 TGTGCCAGCAGCCCGGCGGGAACCTATGGCTACACCTTC CASSPAGTYGYTF
TRBJ2-5 NA NA TRBV6-2/TRBV6-3 TGTGCCAGCAGTTTTACTCGAAGCGGTAAAGAGACCCAGTACTTC CASSFTRSGKETQYF
TRBJ2-1 NA once TRBV9 TGTGCCAGCAGCGTAGGTCCAGCGAGTCCTGGGGATGAGCAGTTCTTC CASSVGPASPGDEQFF
TRBJ2-7 TRBD2 NA TRBV10-3 TGTGCCATCAGTGAGTATGGGACTAGCGGGAGACCCTACGAGCAGTACTTC CAISEYGTSGRPYEQYF
TRBJ2-1 TRBD2 NA TRBV9 TGTGCCAGCAGCGTAGGCGGTGGGGGGGATAACTACAATGAGCAGTTCTTC CASSVGGGGDNYNEQFF
TRBJ2-1 TRBD2 NA TRBV7-6 TGTGCCAGCAGCTTATCCTCAGCGGGGCTCACCTACAATGAGCAGTTCTTC CASSLSSAGLTYNEQFF
TRBJ1-1 NA NA TRBV14 TGTGCCAGCAGCCTCCGGATCATGAACACTGAAGCTTTCTTT CASSLRIMNTEAFF
TRBJ2-3 NA NA TRBV6-6 TGTGCCAGCAGTTGGAGAGGGACAGATACGCAGTATTTT CASSWRGTDTQYF
TRBJ2-7 NA NA TRBV6-2/TRBV6-3 TGTGCCAGCAGTCGAGTCAGCCACGAGCAGTACTTC CASSRVSHEQYF
TRBJ1-5 TRBD1 NA TRBV12-3/TRBV12-4 TGTGCCAGCAGTTTATTAGTTGGGCAGGGGGCCCGGCAGCCCCAGCATTTT CASSLLVGQGARQPQHF
TRBJ2-1 NA once TRBV4-2 TGTGCCAGCAGCCAACGAGGGGGGACGGGAGCCCCTAATGAGCAGTTCTTC CASSQRGGTGAPNEQFF
TRBJ2-1 NA few TRBV29-1 TGCAGCGTTGAAAGAGGGGTGGGTATGTTCTTC CSVERGVGMFF
TRBJ1-4 TRBD1 NA TRBV5-6 TGTGCCAGCAGCTCACTACGTCTCCGGGACAGGGCCAAAAAACTGTTTTTT CASSSLRLRDRAKKLFF
TRBJ2-5 TRBD2 NA TRBV28 TGTGTCAGCAGGCCCCCGGGACTAATCCAAGAGACCCAGTACTTC CVSRPPGLIQETQYF
TRBJ2-1 TRBD2 NA TRBV12-3/TRBV12-4 TGTGCCAGCAGTTTATGGACCGGGACTAGCCCCAATGAGCAGTTCTTC CASSLWTGTSPNEQFF
TRBJ2-1 NA NA TRBV27 TGTGCCAGCAGACCCGGGACATCTGGGTACAATGAGCGGTTCTTC CASRPGTSGYNERFF
TRBJ1-1 TRBD1 NA TRBV5-6 TGTGCCAGCAGCTTCGGGCTGCTGGGGGGGACAGGGGGAAACATGAACACTGAAGCTTTCTTT CASSFGLLGGTGGNMNTEAFF
TRBJ2-3 TRBD2 NA TRBV3-1 TGTGCCAGCAGCCAAGTCCTTCCAGCGGGGGGGCCAGATACGCAGTATTTT CASSQVLPAGGPDTQYF
TRBJ2-5 TRBD2 NA TRBV28 TGTGCCAGCAGTTTACCTGTCCAAGGACTAGCGGAGCAAGAGACCCAGTACTTC CASSLPVQGLAEQETQYF
TRBJ2-7 TRBD1 NA TRBV28 TGTGCCAGCAGTTCACCGCCCAGGACAGGGCAGAACGAGCAGTACTTC CASSSPPRTGQNEQYF
TRBJ2-5 TRBD1 NA TRBV7-9 TGTGCCAGCAGCTTACGGACAGGGGTGAGACAGGGAGAGACCCAGTACTTC CASSLRTGVRQGETQYF
TRBJ2-3 NA few TRBV9 TGTGCCAGCAGCGCGGACGGGAGCACAGATACGCAGTATTTT CASSADGSTDTQYF
TRBJ2-1 NA NA TRBV7-2 TGTACCAGCAGCCCCCAGGGGGGACAGATCTACAATGAGCAGTTCTTC CTSSPQGGQIYNEQFF
TRBJ1-6 TRBD1 NA TRBV10-3 TGTGCCACAAACCCCGGGACAGATAATTCACCCCTCCACTTT CATNPGTDNSPLHF
TRBJ1-5 NA few TRBV25-1 TGTGCCAGCAGTGGAGTTGGATATAGCAATCAGCCCCAGCATTTT CASSGVGYSNQPQHF
TRBJ2-7 NA NA TRBV5-1 TGCGCCAGCAGCCCCCTCCCCAGGGGCGAAATCAACTACGAGCAGTACTTC CASSPLPRGEINYEQYF
TRBJ1-5 NA once TRBV20-1 TGCAGCTCGATCCGACTCGGAAGTAGCGATCAGCCCCAGCATTTT CSSIRLGSSDQPQHF
TRBJ2-1 NA NA TRBV3-1 TGTGCCAGCAGCCAAGTCGAGTACAATGAGCAGTTCTTC CASSQVEYNEQFF
TRBJ2-1 NA few TRBV11-3 TGTGCCAGTTCCGACACCCTTCGGACCTACAATGAGCAGTTCTTC CASSDTLRTYNEQFF
TRBJ2-7 TRBD1 few TRBV28 TGTGCCAGCAGTCCCCGAGGGACAGCCTCCTACGAGCAGTACTTC CASSPRGTASYEQYF
TRBJ2-7 TRBD2 NA TRBV20-1 TGCAGTGCTGCCAAAGCGGGGGCCGGGTACGAGCAGTACTTC CSAAKAGAGYEQYF
TRBJ2-7 TRBD1 NA TRBV11-3 TGTGCCAGCAACCCGACAGGGGGCTCAACGCAGTACTTC CASNPTGGSTQYF